The 14 T cell receptor beta chains presented below share a single source sample, sequenced in a study of shared clonotypes between healthy human individuals. Here immunoSEQ multiplex PCR was the method, and the copy in TCRdb shows in-frame clones only, minus some. This table holds over a million clones, roughly 96% found once. Sequencing was performed on naive CD4+ T cells sorted from blood. Subset of the sample: CD45RA+ positively selected. Receptors were obtained from a man aged 25-45 years in good health.

The rearrangement links TRBV11-2 to TRBJ2-3; D remains unclear. Germline-derived CDR1 and CDR2 are SGHAT and FQNNGV. Trimming cost V 7 bases and J 4 bases, with 15 bases left between them. CDR3 length equals 14 residues. The CDR3 protein is CASTTPRGPDTQYF. Here the CDR3 DNA reads TGTGCCAGCACCACCCCCCGTGGCCCAGATACGCAGTATTTT.

This chain links TRBV6-1 with TRBJ1-5, with a possible D match to TRBD1 (6 bases). Trimming shortened V by 4 bases and J by 12 bases, and 16 bases separated the two germline ends. Germline V CDR1 and CDR2: MNHNS, SASEGT. The CDR3 runs to 13 residues. CDR3 coding DNA: TGTGCCAGCAGTGGCCTAAGGGGGGCTCGCCAGCATTTT. Its protein product is CASSGLRGARQHF.

Note on this clone: Within the sample, other DNA sequences also encode this same CDR3. The chain links TRBV11-3 to TRBJ2-3, with unresolved D. V lost 0 bases and J lost 6, with 7 bases in between. The germline CDR1 and CDR2 sequences are SGHNT and YENEEA. This CDR3 is 13 amino acids long. The DNA of the CDR3 is TGTGCCAGCAGCTTAGACTTAGGGGATACGCAGTATTTT. Amino acids: CASSLDLGDTQYF.

This sequence joins TRBV7-2 and TRBJ2-7, with D perhaps TRBD1 (5 bases). Germline values: CDR1 SGHTA, CDR2 FQGNSA. The CDR3 covers 15 residues. V was trimmed by 5 bases and J by 0 bases, leaving 14 bases between them. The CDR3 loop is CASSPRTRFSYEQYF. The CDR3 DNA reads as TGTGCCAGCAGCCCACGGACAAGGTTCTCCTACGAGCAGTACTTC.

This clone was seen a handful of times. The rearrangement links TRBV18 to TRBJ1-5, with a weak D call TRBD1 (5 bases). The germline V gene has CDR1 KGHSH and CDR2 LQKENI. The CDR3 is made up of 14 amino acids. V dropped 5 bases and J dropped 5 bases, with 13 bases sitting between them. The CDR3 DNA follows: TGTGCCAGCTCAACCCAGACAGAGGATCAGCCCCAGCATTTT. Translating gives CASSTQTEDQPQHF.

This chain uses TRBV4-1 with TRBJ2-1, with 11 positions matching TRBD2. The CDR3 extends over 16 amino acids. V lost 0 bases and J lost 7; bases outside the gene matches: 5. Germline V gives CDR1 MGHRA, CDR2 YSYEKL. The CDR3 sequence is CASSQEVAGGNNEQFF. The CDR3 nucleotides are TGCGCCAGCAGCCAAGAAGTAGCGGGAGGGAATAATGAGCAGTTCTTC.

The chain recombines TRBV5-1 with TRBJ2-1, with TRBD2 identical over 11 bases. Germline assignment: CDR1 SGHRS and CDR2 YFSETQ. This CDR3 region has 20 residues. The ends lost 0 bases at V and 0 bases at J; junction bases unmatched: 11. CDR3 amino acids: CASSLDSLPGLADSYNEQFF. CDR3 in DNA: TGCGCCAGCAGCTTGGACTCCCTCCCGGGACTAGCGGACTCCTACAATGAGCAGTTCTTC.

This clone was observed a single time. V usage is TRBV23-1 and J usage is TRBJ2-1, with 9 bases lining up with TRBD2. TRBV23-1 is annotated as an ORF whose role is uncertain. This CDR3 has 16 amino acids. V gave up 0 bases and J gave up 4 bases; unmatched junction bases: 4. CDR3 region: CASSQSLREGYNEQFF. CDR3 DNA sequence: TGCGCCAGCAGTCAATCGCTGCGGGAGGGTTACAATGAGCAGTTCTTC.

The V gene is TRBV5-1, the J gene TRBJ2-7, with 8 nucleotides matching TRBD1. The junction had 15 bases not matched to a gene; V was cut back by 0 bases and J by 4 bases. There are 18 residues in the CDR3. Germline lookup yields CDR1 SGHRS and CDR2 YFSETQ. DNA for the CDR3: TGCGCCAGCAGCTTGGGGGCAGGGGGCCGCCCCGGGATTTACGAGCAGTACTTC. It translates to CASSLGAGGRPGIYEQYF.

V is TRBV30 and J is TRBJ1-2; no clear D gene. The length of the CDR3 is 13 residues. CDR1 is GTSNPN, CDR2 SVGIG, per germline (reference sequence). V lost 0 bases, J lost 4 bases, and 9 bases lay in between. The CDR3 DNA sequence: TGTGCCTGGAGTGTAGGGATTTCCTATGGCTACACCTTC. Translation gives CAWSVGISYGYTF.

This chain connects TRBV4-3 to TRBJ1-2, with TRBD1 as a possible D gene (6 bases). The CDR3 length is 12 residues. Germline V gene data show CDR1 as LGHNA and CDR2 as YSLEER. V lost 0 bases to trimming and J lost 13 bases, with 12 bases between them. The CDR3 nucleotides are TGCGCCAGCAGCCAAGATAACAGGGAAGCCACCTTC. This translates into CASSQDNREATF.

Comment on this clone: Other DNA sequences in the same sample also yield this CDR3. The J gene is TRBJ1-4, the V gene TRBV15; D uncertain. CDR3 size: 16 residues. Germline V CDR1 and CDR2: LNHNV, YYDKDF (reference sequence). V was cut by 2 bases and J by 2 bases, with 12 bases left in between. CDR3 residues: CATSRRTAATNEKLFF. DNA for the CDR3: TGTGCCACCAGCAGAAGGACCGCTGCGACTAATGAAAAACTGTTTTTT.

The V and J genes are TRBV27 and TRBJ2-7; 7 bases are a match to TRBD1. Germline-derived CDR1 and CDR2 are MNHEY and SMNVEV (reference sequence). Trimming removed 6 bases from V and 0 bases from J; junction bases left unmatched: 8. The CDR3 is 15 amino acids. CDR3 sequence reads: CASRRTGTNSYEQYF. In nucleotides, the CDR3 is TGTGCCAGCAGAAGGACAGGAACAAACTCCTACGAGCAGTACTTC.

In DNA form, the CDR3 reads TGTGCCAGCAGTGAAGACGAAGGACTAAGCACAGATACGCAGTATTTT. Translation: CASSEDEGLSTDTQYF. V gene TRBV6-1 combines with J gene TRBJ2-3; tentative D call: TRBD2 (6 bases). CDR1 MNHNS and CDR2 SASEGT come from the germline V gene. V lost 1 base, J lost 0 bases, and 11 bases lay in between. The CDR3 has 16 amino acids.